This TCR beta chain appears in the sequencing data of a study of response to subunit inactivated influenza vaccine. Each CDR3 protein gets one entry after TCRdb re-called the RT-PCR reads with MiXCR. The sample holds hundreds of thousands of distinct CDR3 sequences; about 11% are singletons and the top ten take about 10%. Germline trimming cut 5 bases from V and 6 bases from J; bases unmatched to any gene: 4. This CDR3 contains 13 residues. The table lists this clonotype with many counts. These data are also associated with another study on T cells expressing NK-cell markers. This second study notes: TCR beta libraries carry UMIs added by 5'RACE template switching. In several experiments, sorting was restricted to alpha-beta TCR T cells by an anti-gamma-delta TCR antibody. Of CD8+ T cells, 1.0-7.0% belonged to dominant NKG2C+ clonotypes in several donors. A handful of donors likewise had their CD3+CD56-NKG2C+ fraction led by these clonotypes. Specificity for HCMV among expanded NKG2C+ T cell clones was not established.

The rearrangement uses TRBV12-3 or TRBV12-4 and TRBJ2-1, with TRBD2 matching 7 bases. This clonotype was obtained from a man aged 45 to 65 who received an inactivated influenza vaccine. Material: PBMCs from blood, obtained on the day of vaccination. CDR3 DNA: TGTGCCAGCAGTAGCGGGGCCTCCAATGAGCAGTTCTTC. Its protein product is CASSSGASNEQFF.